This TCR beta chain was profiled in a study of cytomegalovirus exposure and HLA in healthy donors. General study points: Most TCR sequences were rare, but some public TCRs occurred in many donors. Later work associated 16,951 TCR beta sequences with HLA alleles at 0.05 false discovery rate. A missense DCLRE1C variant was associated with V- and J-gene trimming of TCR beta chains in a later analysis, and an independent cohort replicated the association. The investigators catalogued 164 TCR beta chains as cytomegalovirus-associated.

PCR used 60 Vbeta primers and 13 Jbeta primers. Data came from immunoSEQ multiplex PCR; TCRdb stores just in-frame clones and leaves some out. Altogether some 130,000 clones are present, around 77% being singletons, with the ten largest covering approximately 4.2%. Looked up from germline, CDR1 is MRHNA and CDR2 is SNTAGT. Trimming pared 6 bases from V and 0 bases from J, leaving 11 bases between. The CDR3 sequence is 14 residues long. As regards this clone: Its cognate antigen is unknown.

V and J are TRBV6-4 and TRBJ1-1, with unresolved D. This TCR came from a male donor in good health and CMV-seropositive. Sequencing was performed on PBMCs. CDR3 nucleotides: TGTGCCAGCAGCCTTTCGGGTATGAACACTGAAGCTTTCTTT. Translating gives CASSLSGMNTEAFF.